This entry is about one T cell receptor beta chain. These data are taken from a study of blood T cells in healthy people across ages. The CDR3 is 14 residues long. Trimming cost V 2 bases and J 3 bases; bases outside gene matches: 5. Per the germline V gene, CDR1 is SQVTM and CDR2 is ANQGSEA. Alongside a J-beta primer mix, a sample-barcoded 5' primer served in a second PCR lasting roughly 6 to 12 cycles. TCRdb used MiXCR to reprocess the 5' RACE reads, holding one entry per CDR3 protein. The table shows some 1.8 million distinct CDR3 sequences, with about 39% occurring only once. The TCR originated in a human donor in good health. The sequenced material came from blood. The gene calls are TRBV29-1 and TRBJ2-3; 7 bases line up with TRBD1. Here the CDR3 reads CSVETQGNTDTQYF. The DNA of the CDR3 is TGCAGCGTTGAAACACAGGGGAATACAGATACGCAGTATTTT.